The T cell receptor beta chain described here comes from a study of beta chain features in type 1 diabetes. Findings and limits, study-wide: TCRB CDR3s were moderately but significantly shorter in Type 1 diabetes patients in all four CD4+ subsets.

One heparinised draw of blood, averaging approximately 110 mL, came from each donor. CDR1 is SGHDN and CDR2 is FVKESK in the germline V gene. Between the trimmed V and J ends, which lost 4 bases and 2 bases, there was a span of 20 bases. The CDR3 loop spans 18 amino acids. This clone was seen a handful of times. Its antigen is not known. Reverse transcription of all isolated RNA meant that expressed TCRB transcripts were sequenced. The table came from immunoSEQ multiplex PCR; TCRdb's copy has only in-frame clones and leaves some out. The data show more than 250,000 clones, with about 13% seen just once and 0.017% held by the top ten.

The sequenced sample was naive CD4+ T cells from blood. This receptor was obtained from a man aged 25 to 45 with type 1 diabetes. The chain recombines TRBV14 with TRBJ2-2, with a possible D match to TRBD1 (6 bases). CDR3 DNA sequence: TGTGCCAGCAGCCGGGCCCTAGACAGGCTACTTAACACCGGGGAGCTGTTTTTT. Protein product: CASSRALDRLLNTGELFF.